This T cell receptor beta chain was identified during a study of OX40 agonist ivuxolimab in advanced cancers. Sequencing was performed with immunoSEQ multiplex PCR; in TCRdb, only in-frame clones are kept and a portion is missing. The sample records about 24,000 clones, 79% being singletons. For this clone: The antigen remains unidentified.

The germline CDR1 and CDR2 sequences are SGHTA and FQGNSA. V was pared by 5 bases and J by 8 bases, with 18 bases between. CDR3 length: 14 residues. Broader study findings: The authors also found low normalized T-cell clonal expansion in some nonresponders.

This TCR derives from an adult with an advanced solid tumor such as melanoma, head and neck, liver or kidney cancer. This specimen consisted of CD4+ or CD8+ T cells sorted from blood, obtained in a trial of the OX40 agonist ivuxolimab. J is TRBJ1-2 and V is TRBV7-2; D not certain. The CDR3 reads CASSTPGAFWGYTF. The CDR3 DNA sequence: TGTGCCAGCAGCACCCCGGGAGCCTTCTGGGGCTACACCTTC.